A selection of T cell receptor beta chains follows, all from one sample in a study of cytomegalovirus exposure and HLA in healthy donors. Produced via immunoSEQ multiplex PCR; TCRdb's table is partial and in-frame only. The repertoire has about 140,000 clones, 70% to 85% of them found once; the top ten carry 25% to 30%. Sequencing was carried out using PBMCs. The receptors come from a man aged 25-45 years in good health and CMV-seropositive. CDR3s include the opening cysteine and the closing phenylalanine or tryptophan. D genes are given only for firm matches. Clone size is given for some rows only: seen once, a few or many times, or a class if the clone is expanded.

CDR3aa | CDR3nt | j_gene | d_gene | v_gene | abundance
CASSLAGEASYTEAFF | TGCGCCAGCAGCTTGGCCGGAGAGGCGTCCTACACTGAAGCTTTCTTT | TRBJ1-1 | . | TRBV5-1 | .
CASSFGSGVAEQYF | TGTGCCAGCAGCTTCGGTAGCGGAGTCGCCGAGCAGTACTTC | TRBJ2-7 | . | TRBV7-2 | .
CASSSAALREEQFF | TGTGCCAGCAGTTCAGCGGCTTTGAGGGAGGAGCAGTTCTTC | TRBJ2-1 | . | TRBV28 | .
CASRPFRRTSGNYEQYF | TGTGCCAGCAGACCATTCCGCCGGACTAGCGGCAACTACGAGCAGTACTTC | TRBJ2-7 | TRBD2 | TRBV28 | .
CAWGTGASRQAFF | TGTGCCTGGGGGACAGGGGCTAGCCGGCAAGCTTTCTTT | TRBJ1-1 | TRBD1 | TRBV30 | .
CASSPTGPAEAFF | TGCGCCAGCAGCCCAACTGGGCCGGCTGAAGCTTTCTTT | TRBJ1-1 | . | TRBV5-1 | .
CASSYRQGYGYTF | TGTGCCAGCAGTTACAGGCAGGGGTATGGCTACACCTTC | TRBJ1-2 | . | TRBV6-5 | once
CASRPGTPTNEKLFF | TGTGCCAGCAGACCCGGGACACCAACTAATGAAAAACTGTTTTTT | TRBJ1-4 | . | TRBV7-9 | .
CASRSGTSGYNEQFF | TGTGCCAGCAGGTCCGGAACTAGCGGGTACAATGAGCAGTTCTTC | TRBJ2-1 | TRBD2 | TRBV5-5 | .
CASSLGTGIYNEQFF | TGTGCCAGCAGTTTAGGGACAGGGATATACAATGAGCAGTTCTTC | TRBJ2-1 | TRBD1 | TRBV6-6 | .
CATSVGNQPQHF | TGTGCCACCTCGGTCGGCAATCAGCCCCAGCATTTT | TRBJ1-5 | . | TRBV15 | .
CASSRGTGGEQYF | TGTGCCAGCAGTAGGGGGACAGGGGGCGAGCAGTACTTC | TRBJ2-7 | TRBD1 | TRBV27 | .
CASSGKRPTAGESYEQYF | TGTGCCAGCAGTGGAAAAAGGCCCACGGCGGGGGAGTCCTACGAGCAGTACTTC | TRBJ2-7 | TRBD2 | TRBV25-1 | once
CASSTPTGAFNSPLHF | TGTGCCAGCAGCACACCGACAGGGGCCTTTAATTCACCCCTCCACTTT | TRBJ1-6 | TRBD1 | TRBV9 | .
CASSFQPQGSGELFF | TGTGCCAGCAGCTTTCAACCCCAGGGGAGCGGGGAGCTGTTTTTT | TRBJ2-2 | . | TRBV5-6 | .
CASSSGTSGRGHEQFF | TGTGCCAGCAGTTCCGGGACTAGCGGGAGGGGCCATGAGCAGTTCTTC | TRBJ2-1 | TRBD2 | TRBV27 | .
CASSEYRNTGELFF | TGTGCCAGCAGTGAATATAGGAACACCGGGGAGCTGTTTTTT | TRBJ2-2 | . | TRBV25-1 | .
CASSYSQGQIKGYTF | TGTGCCAGCAGTTACTCCCAGGGACAGATCAAGGGCTACACCTTC | TRBJ1-2 | TRBD1 | TRBV6-5 | .
CSASPSYEQYF | TGCAGTGCTAGCCCCAGTTACGAGCAGTACTTC | TRBJ2-7 | . | TRBV20-1 | .
CASNTDRAGNEKLFF | TGTGCCAGCAACACGGACAGGGCCGGGAATGAAAAACTGTTTTTT | TRBJ1-4 | TRBD1 | TRBV6-6 | .
CASRSPNYGYTF | TGTGCCAGCAGGTCCCCAAACTATGGCTACACCTTC | TRBJ1-2 | . | TRBV6-6 | .
CASSLGLAGASGELFF | TGTGCCAGCAGCTTAGGACTAGCGGGAGCCTCCGGGGAGCTGTTTTTT | TRBJ2-2 | TRBD2 | TRBV7-2 | once
CASSPLGQGSGNTIYF | TGTGCCAGCAGCCCATTAGGACAGGGCTCTGGAAACACCATATATTTT | TRBJ1-3 | TRBD1 | TRBV7-2 | few
CASRLTGSVEKLFF | TGTGCCAGCAGATTGACAGGGAGCGTTGAAAAACTGTTTTTT | TRBJ1-4 | TRBD1 | TRBV6-6 | .
CASSDTGGGYTF | TGCGCCAGCAGTGATACAGGGGGCGGCTACACCTTC | TRBJ1-2 | TRBD1 | TRBV5-1 | .
CASSEKGQRVTEAFF | TGTGCCAGCAGTGAAAAGGGGCAGAGAGTCACTGAAGCTTTCTTT | TRBJ1-1 | . | TRBV2 | .
CASSGTGGTGYTF | TGTGCCAGTTCCGGGACAGGGGGTACTGGCTACACCTTC | TRBJ1-2 | TRBD1 | TRBV5-4 | .
CASSPSEGDTEAFF | TGTGCCAGCTCACCATCAGAGGGTGATACTGAAGCTTTCTTT | TRBJ1-1 | . | TRBV18 | few
CASSLGTADEQYF | TGTGCCAGCAGCTTGGGGACAGCTGACGAGCAGTACTTC | TRBJ2-7 | TRBD1 | TRBV7-8 | .
CASSVSSGRGNEQFF | TGTGCCAGCAGCGTATCTAGCGGGAGAGGGAATGAGCAGTTCTTC | TRBJ2-1 | TRBD2 | TRBV9 | .